This TCR beta chain was recorded in a study of persistence of HIV-infected CD4 T cells. Looking at the study overall: Suppressive ART had lasted a median of 8 years. Whole-study findings and limits: CMV- and Gag-responding cells had lower TCRbeta richness than CD3/CD28-responding cells.

Stimulation used around 10 ug/mL lysate from CMV-infected fibroblasts. Memory cells lacking CD40L and CD69 with high CD45RO were sorted. The immunoSEQ assay was version 4, run in survey mode. The protocol was immunoSEQ multiplex PCR, while the TCRdb copy is restricted to in-frame clones and leaves out a portion. The data show tens of thousands of clones, 82% seen once. Note on this clone: The antigen remains unidentified.

This CDR3 region has 16 residues. V was trimmed by 3 bases and J by 3 bases, leaving 12 bases between them. Per the germline V gene, CDR1 is SNHLY and CDR2 is FYNNEI. The sequencing used CD4+ T cells sorted from PBMCs after approximately 19-hour stimulation, collected from a patient who received antiretroviral therapy. The TCR originated in an adult man with HIV who was CMV-seropositive. The genes are TRBV2 and TRBJ2-6; D is ambiguous. CDR3 sequence (DNA): TGTGCCAGCAGTGAGGTTAGGGTACGTGGGGCCAACGTCCTGACTTTC. Its protein product is CASSEVRVRGANVLTF.